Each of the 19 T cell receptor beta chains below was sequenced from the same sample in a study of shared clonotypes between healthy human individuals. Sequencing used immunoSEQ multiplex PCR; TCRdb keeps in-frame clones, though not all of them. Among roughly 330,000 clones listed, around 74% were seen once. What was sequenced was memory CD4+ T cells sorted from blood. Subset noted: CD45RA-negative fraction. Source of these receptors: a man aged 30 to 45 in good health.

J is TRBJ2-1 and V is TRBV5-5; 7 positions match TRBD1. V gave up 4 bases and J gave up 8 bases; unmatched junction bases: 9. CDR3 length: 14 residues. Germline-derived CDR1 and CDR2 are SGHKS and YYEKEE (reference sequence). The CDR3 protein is CASSRRDSQDEQFF. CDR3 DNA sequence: TGTGCCAGCAGCCGAAGGGACAGTCAAGATGAGCAGTTCTTC.

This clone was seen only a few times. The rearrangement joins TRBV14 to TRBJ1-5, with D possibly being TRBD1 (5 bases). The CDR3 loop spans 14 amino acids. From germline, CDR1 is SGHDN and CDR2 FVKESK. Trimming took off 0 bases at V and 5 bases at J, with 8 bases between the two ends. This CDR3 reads CASSQEQEDQPQHF. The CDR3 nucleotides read TGTGCCAGCAGCCAAGAACAGGAGGATCAGCCCCAGCATTTT. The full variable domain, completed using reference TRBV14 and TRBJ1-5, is EAGVTQFPSHSVIEKGQTVTLRCDPISGHDNLYWYRRVMGKEIKFLLHFVKESKQDESGMPNNRFLAERTGGTYSTLKVQPAELEDSGVYFCASSQEQEDQPQHFGDGTRLSIL.

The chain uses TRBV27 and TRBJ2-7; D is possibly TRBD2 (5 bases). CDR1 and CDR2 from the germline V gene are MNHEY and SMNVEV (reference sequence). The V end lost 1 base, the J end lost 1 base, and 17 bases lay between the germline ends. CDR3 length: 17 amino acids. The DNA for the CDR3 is TGTGCCAGCAGTTTATATGATCCGGGATGGGGATCCTACGAGCAGTACTTC. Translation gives CASSLYDPGWGSYEQYF.

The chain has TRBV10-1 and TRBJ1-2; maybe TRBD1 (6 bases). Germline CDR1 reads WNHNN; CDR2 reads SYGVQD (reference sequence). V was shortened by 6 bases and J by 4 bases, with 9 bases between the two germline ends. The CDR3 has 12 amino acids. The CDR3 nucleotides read TGCGCCAGCAGCTCGGGGGCCTATGGCTACACCTTC. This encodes CASSSGAYGYTF.

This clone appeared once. CDR3 residues: CAISVQGTDTQYF. The CDR3 nucleotides are TGTGCCATCAGTGTCCAGGGGACAGATACGCAGTATTTT. This rearrangement joins TRBV10-3 to TRBJ2-3; TRBD1 might be the D (6 bases). Germline CDR1 reads ENHRY; CDR2 reads SYGVKD. The CDR3 consists of 13 residues. Trimming removed 4 bases at V and 3 bases at J, with 8 bases between.

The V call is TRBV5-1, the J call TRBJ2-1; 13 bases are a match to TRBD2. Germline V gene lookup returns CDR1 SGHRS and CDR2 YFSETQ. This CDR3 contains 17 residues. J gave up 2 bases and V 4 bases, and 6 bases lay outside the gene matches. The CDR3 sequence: CASSGRTSGRTYNEQFF. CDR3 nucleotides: TGCGCCAGCAGCGGCCGGACTAGCGGGAGAACCTACAATGAGCAGTTCTTC.

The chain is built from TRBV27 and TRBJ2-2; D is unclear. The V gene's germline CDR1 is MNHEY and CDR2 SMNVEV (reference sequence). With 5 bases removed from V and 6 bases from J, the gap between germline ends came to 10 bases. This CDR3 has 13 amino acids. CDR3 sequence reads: CASSTREPGELFF. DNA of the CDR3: TGTGCCAGCAGTACCCGAGAACCCGGGGAGCTGTTTTTT.

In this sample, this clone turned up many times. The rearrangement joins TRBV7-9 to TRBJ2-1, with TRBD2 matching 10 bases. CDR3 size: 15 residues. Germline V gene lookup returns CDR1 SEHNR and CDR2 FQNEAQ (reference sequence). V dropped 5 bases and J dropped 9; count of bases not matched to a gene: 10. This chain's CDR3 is CASSLQREGRTEQFF. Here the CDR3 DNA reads TGTGCCAGCAGCCTCCAGCGGGAGGGCCGGACTGAGCAGTTCTTC.

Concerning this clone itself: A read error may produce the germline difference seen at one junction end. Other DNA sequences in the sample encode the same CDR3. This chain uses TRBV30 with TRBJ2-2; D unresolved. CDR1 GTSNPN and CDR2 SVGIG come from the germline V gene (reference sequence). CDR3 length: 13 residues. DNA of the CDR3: TGTGCCTGGAGTGTTAACGCGCCGATGGAGTTGTTTTTT. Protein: CAWSVNAPMELFF.

CDR3 loop: CAWKDADTQYF. DNA for the CDR3: TGTGCCTGGAAGGACGCAGATACGCAGTATTTT. The gene calls are TRBV30 and TRBJ2-3, with D unclear. CDR1 and CDR2 (germline): GTSNPN, SVGIG (reference sequence). Deletions cut 4 bases from V and 4 bases from J, with 6 bases between. This CDR3 is 11 amino acids long.

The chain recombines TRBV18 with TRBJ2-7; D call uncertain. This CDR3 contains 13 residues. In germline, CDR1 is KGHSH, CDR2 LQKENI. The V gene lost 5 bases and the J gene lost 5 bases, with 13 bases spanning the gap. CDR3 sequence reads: CASSATHTHEQYF. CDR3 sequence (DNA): TGTGCCAGCTCAGCCACCCATACCCACGAGCAGTACTTC.

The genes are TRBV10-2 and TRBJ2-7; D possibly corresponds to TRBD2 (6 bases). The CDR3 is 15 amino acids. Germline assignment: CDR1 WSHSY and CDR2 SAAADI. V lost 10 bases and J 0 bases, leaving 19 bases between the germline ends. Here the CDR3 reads CANQRGGNGSYEQYF. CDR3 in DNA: TGCGCCAACCAACGCGGCGGGAACGGCTCCTACGAGCAGTACTTC.

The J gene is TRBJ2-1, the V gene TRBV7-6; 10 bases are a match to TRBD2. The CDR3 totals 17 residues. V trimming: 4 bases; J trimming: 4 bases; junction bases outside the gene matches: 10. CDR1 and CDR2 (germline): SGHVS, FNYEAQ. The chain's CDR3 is CASSSSSGSWLYNEQFF. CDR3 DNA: TGTGCCAGCAGCTCCTCTAGCGGGAGTTGGTTATACAATGAGCAGTTCTTC.

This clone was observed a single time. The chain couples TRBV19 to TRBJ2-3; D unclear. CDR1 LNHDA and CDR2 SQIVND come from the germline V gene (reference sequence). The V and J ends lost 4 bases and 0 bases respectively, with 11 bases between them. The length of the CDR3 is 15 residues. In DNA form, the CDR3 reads TGTGCCAGTAGTAGGACGATTAAGAGCACAGATACGCAGTATTTT. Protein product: CASSRTIKSTDTQYF. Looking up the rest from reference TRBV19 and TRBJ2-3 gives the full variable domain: DGGITQSPKYLFRKEGQNVTLSCEQNLNHDAMYWYRQDPGQGLRLIYYSQIVNDFQKGDIAEGYSVSREKKESFPLTVTSAQKNPTAFYLCASSRTIKSTDTQYFGPGTRLTVL.

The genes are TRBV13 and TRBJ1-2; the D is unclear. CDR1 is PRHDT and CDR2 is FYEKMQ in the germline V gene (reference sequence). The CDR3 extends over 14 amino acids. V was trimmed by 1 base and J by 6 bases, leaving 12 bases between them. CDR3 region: CASSLDGVPNGYTF. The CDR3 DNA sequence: TGTGCCAGCAGCTTAGATGGGGTCCCAAATGGCTACACCTTC. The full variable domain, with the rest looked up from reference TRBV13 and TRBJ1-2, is AAGVIQSPRHLIKEKRETATLKCYPIPRHDTVYWYQQGPGQDPQFLISFYEKMQSDKGSIPDRFSAQQFSDYHSELNMSSLELGDSALYFCASSLDGVPNGYTFGSGTRLTVV.

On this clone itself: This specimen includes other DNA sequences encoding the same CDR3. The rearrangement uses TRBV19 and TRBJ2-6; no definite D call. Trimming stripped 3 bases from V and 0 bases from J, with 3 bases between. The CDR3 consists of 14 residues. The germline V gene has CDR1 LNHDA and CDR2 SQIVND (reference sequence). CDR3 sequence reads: CASSIDSGANVLTF. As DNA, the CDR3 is TGTGCCAGTAGTATTGACTCTGGGGCCAACGTCCTGACTTTC.

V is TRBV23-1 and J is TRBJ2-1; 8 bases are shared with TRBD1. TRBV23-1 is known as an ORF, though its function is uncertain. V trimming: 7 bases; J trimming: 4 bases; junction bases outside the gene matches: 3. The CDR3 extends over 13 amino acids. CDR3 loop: CASNRDRYNEQFF. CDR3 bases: TGCGCCAGCAACCGGGACAGGTACAATGAGCAGTTCTTC.

CDR3 protein: CASSRTQHKTETGELFF. CDR3 DNA sequence: TGTGCCAGCAGCCGTACCCAACATAAGACAGAGACCGGGGAGCTGTTTTTT. The gene calls are TRBV9 and TRBJ2-2; D is perhaps TRBD1 (5 bases). The germline CDR1 and CDR2 sequences are SGDLS and YYNGEE. The V and J ends lost 4 bases and 5 bases respectively, with 21 bases between them. The CDR3 runs to 17 residues.

The CDR3 sequence is CASSGSSGTGEYEQYF. The CDR3 DNA is TGTGCCAGCAGTGGGAGTAGCGGGACAGGGGAGTACGAGCAGTACTTC. V and J are TRBV25-1 and TRBJ2-7; 10 bases fit TRBD1. CDR1 and CDR2 (germline): MGHDK, SYGVNS. The CDR3 covers 16 residues. V gave up 4 bases and J gave up 4 bases; unmatched junction bases: 10.